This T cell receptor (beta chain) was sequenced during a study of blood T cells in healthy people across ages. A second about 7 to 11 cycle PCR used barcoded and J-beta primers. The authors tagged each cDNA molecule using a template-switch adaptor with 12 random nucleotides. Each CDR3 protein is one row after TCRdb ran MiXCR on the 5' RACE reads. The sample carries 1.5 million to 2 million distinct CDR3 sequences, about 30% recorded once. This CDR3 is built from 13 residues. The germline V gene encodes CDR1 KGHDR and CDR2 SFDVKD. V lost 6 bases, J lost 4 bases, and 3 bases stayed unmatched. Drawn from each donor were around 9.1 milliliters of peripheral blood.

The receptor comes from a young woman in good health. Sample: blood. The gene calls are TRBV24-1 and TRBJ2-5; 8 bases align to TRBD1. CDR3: CATSHDRGETQYF. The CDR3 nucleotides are TGTGCCACCAGTCATGACAGGGGAGAGACCCAGTACTTC.